This T cell receptor (beta chain) was obtained from a study of CD8 T cells in ankylosing spondylitis. The study's findings and limits: Apparently characteristic of ankylosing spondylitis blood was a TCR beta motif (eight highly homologous variants).

This clonotype showed up just a few times. Its specificity is not known. Via MiXCR, TCRdb re-called the 5' RACE reads, giving one row per CDR3 protein. The data hold 20,000 to 30,000 distinct CDR3 sequences, with over 10% observed a single time. V lost 6 bases and J 1 base, leaving 9 bases between the germline ends. CDR1 and CDR2 (germline): MDHEN, SYDVKM. This CDR3 region has 14 residues. This clonotype originated in a male donor with ankylosing spondylitis or in good health (not recorded which). Material: blood. The rearrangement uses TRBV28 and TRBJ2-2; D perhaps matches TRBD2 (6 bases). CDR3 nucleotides: TGTGCCAGCAGCCCAGCGGGGAACACCGGGGAGCTGTTTTTT. Translating it yields CASSPAGNTGELFF.